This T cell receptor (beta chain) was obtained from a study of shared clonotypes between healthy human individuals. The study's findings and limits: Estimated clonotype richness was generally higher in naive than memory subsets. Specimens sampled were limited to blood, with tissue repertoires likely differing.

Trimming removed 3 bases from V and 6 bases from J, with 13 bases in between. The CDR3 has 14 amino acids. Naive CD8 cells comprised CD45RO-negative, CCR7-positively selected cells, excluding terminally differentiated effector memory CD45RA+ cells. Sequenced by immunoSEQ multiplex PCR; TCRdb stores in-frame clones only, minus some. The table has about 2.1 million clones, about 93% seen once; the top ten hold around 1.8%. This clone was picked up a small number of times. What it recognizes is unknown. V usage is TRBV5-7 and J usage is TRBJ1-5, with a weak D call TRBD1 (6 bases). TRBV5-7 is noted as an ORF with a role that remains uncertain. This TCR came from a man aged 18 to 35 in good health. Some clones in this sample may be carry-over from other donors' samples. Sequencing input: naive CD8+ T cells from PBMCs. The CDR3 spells CASSSSTGTQPQHF. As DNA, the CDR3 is TGTGCCAGCAGCTCGTCCACAGGGACTCAGCCCCAGCATTTT.